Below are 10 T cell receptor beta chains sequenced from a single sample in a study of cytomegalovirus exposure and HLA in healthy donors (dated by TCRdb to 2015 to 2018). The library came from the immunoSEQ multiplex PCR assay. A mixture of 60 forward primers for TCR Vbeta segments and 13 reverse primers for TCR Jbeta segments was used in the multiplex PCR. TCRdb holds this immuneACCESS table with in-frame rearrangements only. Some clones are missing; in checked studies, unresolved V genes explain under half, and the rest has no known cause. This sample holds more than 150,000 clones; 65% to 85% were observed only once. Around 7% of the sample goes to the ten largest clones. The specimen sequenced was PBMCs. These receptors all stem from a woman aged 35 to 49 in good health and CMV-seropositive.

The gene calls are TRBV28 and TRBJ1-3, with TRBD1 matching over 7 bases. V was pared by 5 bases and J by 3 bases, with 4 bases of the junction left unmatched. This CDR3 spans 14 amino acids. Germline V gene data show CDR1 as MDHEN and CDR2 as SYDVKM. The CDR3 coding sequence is TGTGCCAGCAGTCCTTACAGGGGTGGAAACACCATATATTTT. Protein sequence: CASSPYRGGNTIYF.

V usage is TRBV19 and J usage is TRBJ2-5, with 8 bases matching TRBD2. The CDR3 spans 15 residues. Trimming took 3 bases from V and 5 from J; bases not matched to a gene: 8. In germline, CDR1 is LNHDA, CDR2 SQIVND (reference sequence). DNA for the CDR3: TGTGCCAGTAGTATTGGTTCAGCGGGGGTGGAGACCCAGTACTTC. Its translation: CASSIGSAGVETQYF. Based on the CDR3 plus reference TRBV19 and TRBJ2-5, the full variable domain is DGGITQSPKYLFRKEGQNVTLSCEQNLNHDAMYWYRQDPGQGLRLIYYSQIVNDFQKGDIAEGYSVSREKKESFPLTVTSAQKNPTAFYLCASSIGSAGVETQYFGPGTRLLVL.

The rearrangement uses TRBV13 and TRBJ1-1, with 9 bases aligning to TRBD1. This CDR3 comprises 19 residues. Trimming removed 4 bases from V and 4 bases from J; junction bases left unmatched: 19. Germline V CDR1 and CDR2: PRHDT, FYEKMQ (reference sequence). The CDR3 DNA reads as TGTGCCAGCAGCTCCACATACCCGGGACAGGGTAATTTTTTCACTGAAGCTTTCTTT. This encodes CASSSTYPGQGNFFTEAFF.

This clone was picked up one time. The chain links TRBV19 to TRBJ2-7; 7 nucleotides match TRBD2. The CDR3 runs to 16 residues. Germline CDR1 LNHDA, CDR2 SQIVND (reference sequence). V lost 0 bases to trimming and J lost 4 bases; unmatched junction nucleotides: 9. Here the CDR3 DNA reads TGTGCCAGTAGTATAGATCTGGCTAGCGGCAGGTACGAGCAGTACTTC. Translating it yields CASSIDLASGRYEQYF.

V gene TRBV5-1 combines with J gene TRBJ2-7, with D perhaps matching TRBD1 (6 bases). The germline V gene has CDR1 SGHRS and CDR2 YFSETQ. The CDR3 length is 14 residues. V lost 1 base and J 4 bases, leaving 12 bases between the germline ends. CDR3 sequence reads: CASSLKGEGYEQYF. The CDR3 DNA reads TGCGCCAGCAGCTTGAAGGGGGAAGGTTACGAGCAGTACTTC.

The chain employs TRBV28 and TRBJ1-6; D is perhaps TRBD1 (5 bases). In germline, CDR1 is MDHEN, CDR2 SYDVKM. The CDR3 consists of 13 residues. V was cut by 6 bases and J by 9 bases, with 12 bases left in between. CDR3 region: CASRQTEASPLHF. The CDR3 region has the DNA TGTGCCAGCAGGCAGACAGAAGCTTCACCCCTCCACTTT.

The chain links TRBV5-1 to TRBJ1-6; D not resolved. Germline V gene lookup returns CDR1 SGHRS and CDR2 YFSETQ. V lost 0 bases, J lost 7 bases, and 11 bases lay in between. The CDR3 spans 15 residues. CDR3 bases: TGCGCCAGCAGCTTGGACCAGATTATGAATTCACCCCTCCACTTT. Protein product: CASSLDQIMNSPLHF.

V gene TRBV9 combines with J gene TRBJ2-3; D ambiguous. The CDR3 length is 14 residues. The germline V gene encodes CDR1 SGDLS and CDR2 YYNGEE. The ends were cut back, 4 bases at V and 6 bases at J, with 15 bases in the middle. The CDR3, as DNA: TGTGCCAGCAGCCCCTACGGTCTATCGGATACGCAGTATTTT. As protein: CASSPYGLSDTQYF. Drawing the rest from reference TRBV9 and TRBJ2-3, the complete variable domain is DSGVTQTPKHLITATGQRVTLRCSPRSGDLSVYWYQQSLDQGLQFLIQYYNGEERAKGNILERFSAQQFPDLHSELNLSSLELGDSALYFCASSPYGLSDTQYFGPGTRLTVL.

CDR3 nucleotides: TGTGCCAGCAGTGCGACAGGGAATCAGCCCCAGCATTTT. Its translation: CASSATGNQPQHF. The V call is TRBV6-1, the J call TRBJ1-5; 7 bases line up with TRBD1. V dropped 4 bases and J dropped 4; count of bases not matched to a gene: 1. The CDR3 extends over 13 amino acids. The germline V gene has CDR1 MNHNS and CDR2 SASEGT.

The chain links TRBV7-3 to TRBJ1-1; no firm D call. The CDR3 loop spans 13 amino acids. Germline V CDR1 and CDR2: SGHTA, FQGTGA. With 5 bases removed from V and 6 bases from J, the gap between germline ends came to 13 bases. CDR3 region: CASSARPEAEAFF. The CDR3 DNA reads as TGTGCCAGCAGCGCGAGACCAGAGGCTGAAGCTTTCTTT.